This T cell receptor (beta chain) was sequenced during a study of T cell responses to AZD1222 COVID-19 vaccine. Study at large: Pooled in the analysis were second doses at about 4 or about 12 weeks. Overall study results and limits: Seropositive AZD1222 recipients at baseline numbered only five or six. White British ancestry dominated among donors, who included more females, and clonal diversity was possibly underestimated.

About this clone itself: No antigen is known for it.

Method: immunoSEQ multiplex PCR; TCRdb's copy keeps in-frame clones and lacks some. The sample lists about 150,000 clones, more than 85% occurring once. This receptor was obtained from an adult in good health. This sample comprised peripheral blood, obtained on day 0 of AZD1222 vaccination.

In nucleotides, the CDR3 is TGCGCCAGCAGCCAAGACAAGGGGGCGAGAGGCTACACCTTC. This translates into CASSQDKGARGYTF. The genes are TRBV4-3 and TRBJ1-2; TRBD1 matches at 7 bases. Unmatched junction bases numbered 6, after V lost 0 bases and J lost 8 bases. The CDR3 sequence is 14 residues long. Germline V lookup: CDR1 LGHNA, CDR2 YSLEER.